What follows are 27 T cell receptor beta chains derived from one specimen sequenced in a study of long-term antiretroviral therapy in people with HIV. This was the immunoSEQ v3.0 assay at survey level. The assay was immunoSEQ multiplex PCR, and TCRdb's table has in-frame clones only and misses some. The table has 13,000 or so clones, approximately 80% seen once; the top ten hold 10% to 15%. Here the sequenced sample was unsorted PBMCs, taken 3.2 years before starting antiretroviral therapy. These receptor sequences come from a man between 35 and 55 years old with HIV.

The CDR3: CASSLSPSGANVLTF. The CDR3 nucleotides are TGTGCCAGCAGTTTATCCCCCTCTGGGGCCAACGTCCTGACTTTC. V and J are TRBV27 and TRBJ2-6; no clear D. Germline loops: CDR1 MNHEY, CDR2 SMNVEV (reference sequence). The V end was cut by 0 bases, the J end by 0 bases, with 3 bases between. The CDR3 extends over 15 amino acids.

This clone was observed a single time. This chain connects TRBV11-2 to TRBJ2-3, with D perhaps TRBD1 (6 bases). Trimming took off 3 bases at V and 2 bases at J, with 12 bases between the two ends. Germline lookup yields CDR1 SGHAT and CDR2 FQNNGV. This CDR3 is 15 amino acids long. The CDR3 DNA reads as TGTGCCAGCAGCTTCGGACAGTCGGTCACAGATACGCAGTATTTT. It yields the protein CASSFGQSVTDTQYF.

This sequence joins TRBV5-6 and TRBJ2-7; D possibly corresponds to TRBD2 (6 bases). From germline, CDR1 is SGHDT and CDR2 YYEEEE. Trimming removed 2 bases at V and 0 bases at J, with 12 bases between. CDR3 length: 15 residues. CDR3 in DNA: TGTGCCAGCAGCTTTACGCGGGGTAGCTCCTACGAGCAGTACTTC. Its protein product is CASSFTRGSSYEQYF.

This chain joins TRBV5-4 and TRBJ2-7; possible D gene TRBD1, 5 bases. Germline V gene lookup returns CDR1 SGHNT and CDR2 YYREEE (reference sequence). The ends were cut back, 5 bases at V and 5 bases at J, with 14 bases in the middle. This CDR3 contains 13 residues. The CDR3 nucleotides are TGTGCCAGCAGACTCCAGGGTATTAACGAGCAGTACTTC. It encodes CASRLQGINEQYF.

The gene calls are TRBV19 and TRBJ2-1; 9 nucleotides align to TRBD2. The trim removed 2 bases at V and 10 bases at J, leaving 9 bases unmatched. The CDR3 is 15 residues long. The germline gives CDR1 LNHDA, CDR2 SQIVND (reference sequence). CDR3 sequence: CASSIKGGGAGEQFF. As DNA, the CDR3 is TGTGCCAGTAGTATAAAGGGCGGGGGGGCCGGGGAGCAGTTCTTC.

This clone appeared once. The V and J genes are TRBV5-1 and TRBJ1-2; D is unclear. This CDR3 comprises 12 residues. Trimming removed 4 bases from V and 5 bases from J, with 9 bases in between. Germline V gives CDR1 SGHRS, CDR2 YFSETQ. The CDR3 DNA follows: TGCGCCAGCAGCCCGTCGGGGTATGGCTACACCTTC. This codes for CASSPSGYGYTF. Full variable domain (rest looked up from reference TRBV5-1 and TRBJ1-2): KAGVTQTPRYLIKTRGQQVTLSCSPISGHRSVSWYQQTPGQGLQFLFEYFSETQRNKGNFPGRFSGRQFSNSRSEMNVSTLELGDSALYLCASSPSGYGYTFGSGTRLTVV.

The chain recombines TRBV11-3 with TRBJ2-1; 13 bases map to TRBD2. CDR1 is SGHNT and CDR2 is YENEEA in the germline V gene. V lost 6 bases and J lost 8; bases outside the gene matches: 7. This CDR3 has 15 residues. The CDR3 sequence: CASRGTSGGDYEQFF. CDR3 nucleotide sequence: TGTGCCAGCAGGGGAACTAGCGGGGGGGACTATGAGCAGTTCTTC.

The CDR3 coding sequence is TGTGCCAGCAGCGAGGGGGTTACGAGCACAGATACGCAGTATTTT. This gives the protein CASSEGVTSTDTQYF. V is TRBV7-2 and J is TRBJ2-3; the D gene is possibly TRBD1 (6 bases). V gave up 5 bases and J gave up 0 bases, with 12 bases separating them. Germline CDR1 and CDR2: SGHTA and FQGNSA. The length of the CDR3 is 15 residues.

J is TRBJ2-7 and V is TRBV6-1; the D gene is possibly TRBD2 (6 bases). Between the trimmed V and J ends, which lost 7 bases and 2 bases, there was a span of 12 bases. The CDR3 runs 13 residues. Germline-derived CDR1 and CDR2 are MNHNS and SASEGT. CDR3 nucleotide sequence: TGTGCCAGCACTATTACGGGGGCCTACGAGCAGTACTTC. Amino acid sequence: CASTITGAYEQYF.

V gene TRBV6-6 combines with J gene TRBJ2-7; D possibly matches TRBD1 or TRBD2 (6 bases each). Trimming removed 8 bases from V and 10 bases from J, with 15 bases in between. The germline V gene encodes CDR1 MNHNY and CDR2 SVGAGI (reference sequence). The CDR3 is 11 amino acids. CDR3 sequence (DNA): TGTGCCAGCCTACGGGGCGGGACACAGTACTTC. This encodes CASLRGGTQYF.

The chain combines TRBV2 with TRBJ2-1; D call uncertain. This CDR3 has 13 amino acids. Trimming stripped 8 bases from V and 3 bases from J, with 11 bases between. In germline, CDR1 is SNHLY, CDR2 FYNNEI. The CDR3 loop reads CASEALGYNEQFF. The DNA of the CDR3 is TGTGCCAGCGAGGCCTTAGGCTACAATGAGCAGTTCTTC.

V and J are TRBV2 and TRBJ1-2, with 8 bases identical to TRBD1. Germline V gene sequence: CDR1 SNHLY, CDR2 FYNNEI. V dropped 0 bases and J dropped 3; count of bases not matched to a gene: 6. This CDR3 comprises 16 residues. The CDR3 bases are TGTGCCAGCAGTGAAGCCCGCACAGGGGGGGACTATGGCTACACCTTC. Translated, it gives CASSEARTGGDYGYTF.

This clone was seen just once. The rearrangement uses TRBV13 and TRBJ2-7; D remains unclear. Germline CDR1 reads PRHDT; CDR2 reads FYEKMQ (reference sequence). This CDR3 region has 14 residues. Trimming took off 0 bases at V and 2 bases at J, with 8 bases between the two ends. In DNA form, the CDR3 reads TGTGCCAGCAGCTTAGGCGCCAGCACCTACGAGCAGTACTTC. This sequence encodes CASSLGASTYEQYF.

J is TRBJ1-2 and V is TRBV15; D remains unclear. The V and J ends lost 7 bases and 8 bases respectively, with 11 bases between them. The CDR3 length is 11 residues. The germline gives CDR1 LNHNV, CDR2 YYDKDF (reference sequence). This CDR3 reads CATIPFSGYTF. Written as DNA, the CDR3 is TGTGCCACCATCCCATTTTCAGGCTACACCTTC.

This chain links TRBV7-8 with TRBJ1-1; D unresolved. CDR1 and CDR2 (germline): SGHVS, FQNEAQ. This CDR3 contains 15 residues. Trimming removed 2 bases at V and 1 base at J, with 11 bases between. The DNA for the CDR3 is TGTGCCAGCAGCTTATTGACTAGCCAGAACACTGAAGCTTTCTTT. The encoded protein is CASSLLTSQNTEAFF.

V usage is TRBV7-9 and J usage is TRBJ2-1; a possible D gene is TRBD2 (7 bases). Germline V gene data show CDR1 as SEHNR and CDR2 as FQNEAQ (reference sequence). The CDR3 sequence is 15 residues long. V lost 3 bases and J lost 0, with 9 bases in between. The CDR3 DNA follows: TGTGCCAGCAGCTTGGGGGGGGCCTCCTACAATGAGCAGTTCTTC. It translates to CASSLGGASYNEQFF.

The CDR3 loop reads CASSVPGGEYEQYF. The CDR3 nucleotides read TGCGCCAGCAGTGTCCCTGGGGGCGAATACGAGCAGTACTTC. This chain connects TRBV10-2 to TRBJ2-7, with D possibly being TRBD1 (6 bases). Germline loops: CDR1 WSHSY, CDR2 SAAADI. The CDR3 contains 14 residues. With 4 bases removed from V and 4 bases from J, the gap between germline ends came to 14 bases.

This clone was counted only a few times. The J gene is TRBJ2-7, the V gene TRBV5-5; D perhaps matches TRBD2 (5 bases). V lost 0 bases and J 1 base, leaving 8 bases between the germline ends. The CDR3 is 14 residues long. Germline CDR1 reads SGHKS; CDR2 reads YYEKEE (reference sequence). CDR3 protein: CASSLDSGSYEQYF. The CDR3 DNA sequence: TGTGCCAGCAGCTTGGACAGCGGTTCCTACGAGCAGTACTTC.

This chain joins TRBV6-1 and TRBJ2-5; 8 nucleotides line up with TRBD2. Germline assignment: CDR1 MNHNS and CDR2 SASEGT. The CDR3 is 13 residues long. V lost 7 bases, J lost 4 bases, and 5 bases stayed unmatched. The CDR3 sequence: CASKRGPGETQYF. The DNA of the CDR3 is TGTGCCAGCAAGCGGGGGCCAGGAGAGACCCAGTACTTC.

The chain has TRBV9 and TRBJ2-1; a weak D match, TRBD2 (5 bases). The CDR3 is 15 amino acids. Trimming pared 4 bases from V and 4 bases from J, leaving 15 bases between. Germline CDR1 and CDR2: SGDLS and YYNGEE. This chain's CDR3 is CASSFSVGVYNEQFF. The DNA for the CDR3 is TGTGCCAGCAGCTTTAGCGTCGGAGTATACAATGAGCAGTTCTTC. The variable domain in full, with the rest retrieved from reference TRBV9 and TRBJ2-1, is DSGVTQTPKHLITATGQRVTLRCSPRSGDLSVYWYQQSLDQGLQFLIQYYNGEERAKGNILERFSAQQFPDLHSELNLSSLELGDSALYFCASSFSVGVYNEQFFGPGTRLTVL.

This chain joins TRBV7-9 and TRBJ1-1; 7 bases map to TRBD1. The V gene end was trimmed by 1 base and the J gene end by 5 bases; junction bases not matched to a gene: 4. Germline V gives CDR1 SEHNR, CDR2 FQNEAQ (reference sequence). The CDR3 covers 14 residues. CDR3 sequence: CASSLEGARTEAFF. CDR3 coding DNA: TGTGCCAGCAGCTTAGAGGGGGCGAGGACTGAAGCTTTCTTT.

CDR3 sequence (DNA): TGCGCCAGCAGCTTGAAACTAGCGATTCCAGATACGCAGTATTTT. This codes for CASSLKLAIPDTQYF. This chain links TRBV5-1 with TRBJ2-3; TRBD2 matches 7 bases. V was pared by 1 base and J by 4 bases, with 6 bases of the junction left unmatched. This CDR3 comprises 15 residues. CDR1 and CDR2 (germline): SGHRS, YFSETQ.

V and J are TRBV7-9 and TRBJ1-3; TRBD1 matches 11 bases. J lost 4 bases, V lost 2 bases, and 7 bases had no gene match. This CDR3 has 17 residues. Germline CDR1 and CDR2: SEHNR and FQNEAQ (reference sequence). Here the CDR3 reads CASSLFGQGADGNTIYF. The DNA for the CDR3 is TGTGCCAGCAGCTTATTCGGACAGGGGGCGGACGGAAACACCATATATTTT. The full variable domain, in which reference TRBV7-9 and TRBJ1-3 provide the parts outside the CDR3, is DTGVSQNPRHKITKRGQNVTFRCDPISEHNRLYWYRQTLGQGPEFLTYFQNEAQLEKSRLLSDRFSAERPKGSFSTLEIQRTEQGDSAMYLCASSLFGQGADGNTIYFGEGSWLTVV.

The rearrangement joins TRBV7-9 to TRBJ2-3, with 7 bases that match TRBD1. The CDR3 spans 13 residues. Unmatched junction bases numbered 2, after V lost 4 bases and J lost 4 bases. CDR1 SEHNR and CDR2 FQNEAQ come from the germline V gene (reference sequence). The CDR3, as DNA: TGTGCCAGCAGCTGGGACAGATCAGATACGCAGTATTTT. Translation gives CASSWDRSDTQYF. Based on the CDR3 plus reference TRBV7-9 and TRBJ2-3, the full variable domain is DTGVSQNPRHKITKRGQNVTFRCDPISEHNRLYWYRQTLGQGPEFLTYFQNEAQLEKSRLLSDRFSAERPKGSFSTLEIQRTEQGDSAMYLCASSWDRSDTQYFGPGTRLTVL.

The CDR3 loop is CASSQGPVTGPKNIQYF. DNA of the CDR3: TGCGCCAGCAGCCAAGGCCCTGTCACGGGGCCAAAAAACATTCAGTACTTC. The chain links TRBV4-1 to TRBJ2-4; D tentatively fits TRBD1 or TRBD2 (5 bases each). This CDR3 contains 17 residues. Germline CDR1 reads MGHRA; CDR2 reads YSYEKL. V lost 1 base, J lost 4 bases, and 17 bases lay in between.

The J gene is TRBJ2-4, the V gene TRBV4-1; 15 nucleotides align to TRBD2. Germline V gives CDR1 MGHRA, CDR2 YSYEKL. The CDR3 runs 19 residues. V was pared by 2 bases and J by 1 base, with 6 bases of the junction left unmatched. CDR3 DNA sequence: TGCGCCAGCAGCCAAACCGGGACTAGCGGGGGGCGGGCCAAAAACATTCAGTACTTC. Amino acid sequence: CASSQTGTSGGRAKNIQYF.

The V gene is TRBV5-1, the J gene TRBJ1-3, with unresolved D. Deletions cut 0 bases from V and 0 bases from J, with 10 bases between. Per the germline V gene, CDR1 is SGHRS and CDR2 is YFSETQ. The CDR3 length is 16 residues. CDR3 region: CASSLESTVSGNTIYF. The DNA for the CDR3 is TGCGCCAGCAGCTTGGAGAGCACCGTCTCTGGAAACACCATATATTTT.